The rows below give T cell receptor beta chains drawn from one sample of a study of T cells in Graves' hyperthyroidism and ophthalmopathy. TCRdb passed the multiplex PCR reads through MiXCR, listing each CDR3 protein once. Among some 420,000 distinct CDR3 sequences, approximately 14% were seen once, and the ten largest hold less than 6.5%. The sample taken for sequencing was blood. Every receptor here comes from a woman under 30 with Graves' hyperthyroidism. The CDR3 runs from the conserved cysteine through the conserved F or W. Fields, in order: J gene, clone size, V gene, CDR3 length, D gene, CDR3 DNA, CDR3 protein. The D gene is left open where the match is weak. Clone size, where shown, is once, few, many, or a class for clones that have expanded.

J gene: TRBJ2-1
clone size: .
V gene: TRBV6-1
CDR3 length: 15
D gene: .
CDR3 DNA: TGTGCCAGCAGCCCTGGGGGGCAGGCCTACAATGAGCAGTTCTTC
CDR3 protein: CASSPGGQAYNEQFF

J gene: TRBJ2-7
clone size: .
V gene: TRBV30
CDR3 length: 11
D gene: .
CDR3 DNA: TGTCCCTGGAGTGTAGGCTACGAGCAGTACTTC
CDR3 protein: CPWSVGYEQYF

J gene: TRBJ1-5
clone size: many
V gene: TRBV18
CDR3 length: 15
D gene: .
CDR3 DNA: TGTGCCAGCTCACCGCGAGATCGAGCCGATCAGCCCCAGCATTTT
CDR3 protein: CASSPRDRADQPQHF

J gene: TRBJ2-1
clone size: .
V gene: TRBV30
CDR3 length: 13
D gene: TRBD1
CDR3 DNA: TGTGCCTGGAGTGTGAGGGGGCGGAATGAGCAGTTCTTC
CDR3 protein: CAWSVRGRNEQFF

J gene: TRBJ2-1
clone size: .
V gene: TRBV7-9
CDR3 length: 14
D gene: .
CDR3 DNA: TGTGCCAGCAGCCCTACTTGGCAGAGCAATGAGCAGTTCTTC
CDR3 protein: CASSPTWQSNEQFF

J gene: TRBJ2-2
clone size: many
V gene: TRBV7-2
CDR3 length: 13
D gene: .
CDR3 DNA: TGTGCCAGCAGCATTGACAGCACCGGGGAGCTGTTTTTT
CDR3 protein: CASSIDSTGELFF

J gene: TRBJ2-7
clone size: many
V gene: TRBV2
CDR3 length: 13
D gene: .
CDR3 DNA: TGTGCCAGCAGTCCGGGACTCGGCTACGAGCAGTACTTC
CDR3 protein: CASSPGLGYEQYF

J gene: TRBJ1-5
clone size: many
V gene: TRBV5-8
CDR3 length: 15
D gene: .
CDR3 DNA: TGTGCCAGCAGCTTGCGGCCCGGTAGCAATCAGCCCCAGCATTTT
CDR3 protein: CASSLRPGSNQPQHF

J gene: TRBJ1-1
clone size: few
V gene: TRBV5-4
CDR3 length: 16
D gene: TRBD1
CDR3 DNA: TGTGCCAGCAGCCCCAGGGAGAGTGGAGGGGGCTCTGGAGCTTTCTTT
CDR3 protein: CASSPRESGGGSGAFF

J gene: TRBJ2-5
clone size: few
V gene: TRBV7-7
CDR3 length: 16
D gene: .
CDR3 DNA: TGTGCTAGCAGCTTAGCGAACATGAGAGGGCAAGAGACCCAGTACTTC
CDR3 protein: CASSLANMRGQETQYF

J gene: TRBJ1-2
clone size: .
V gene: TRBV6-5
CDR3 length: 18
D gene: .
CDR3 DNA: TGTGCCAGCAGTTACAGGCCTGCGGCAGGACTCGATAACTATGGCTACACCTTC
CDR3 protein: CASSYRPAAGLDNYGYTF

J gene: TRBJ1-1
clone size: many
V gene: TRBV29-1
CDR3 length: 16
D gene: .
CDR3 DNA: TGCAGCGTTGAAGCGGGAATCGACAGTGAGAACACTGAAGCTTTCTTT
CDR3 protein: CSVEAGIDSENTEAFF

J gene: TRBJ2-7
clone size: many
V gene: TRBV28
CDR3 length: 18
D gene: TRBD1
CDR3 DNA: TGTGCCAGCAGTCCACCACCTATGACAGGGGCGACCTTAGACGAGCAGTACTTC
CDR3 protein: CASSPPPMTGATLDEQYF

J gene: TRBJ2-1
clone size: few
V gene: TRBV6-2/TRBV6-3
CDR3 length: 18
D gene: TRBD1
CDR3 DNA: TGTGCCAGCAGGAGGCTGACAGGGTTCATGAGCTCCTACAATGAGCAGTTCTTC
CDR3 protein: CASRRLTGFMSSYNEQFF

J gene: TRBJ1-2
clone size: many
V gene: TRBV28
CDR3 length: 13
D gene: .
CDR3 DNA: TGTGCCAGCAGTTTACCGGCTAACTATGGCTACACCTTC
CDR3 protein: CASSLPANYGYTF

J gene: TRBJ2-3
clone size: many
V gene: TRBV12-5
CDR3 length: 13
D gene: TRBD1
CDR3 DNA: TGTGCTAGTGGCCCGGACAGGGTGGATACGCAGTATTTT
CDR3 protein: CASGPDRVDTQYF

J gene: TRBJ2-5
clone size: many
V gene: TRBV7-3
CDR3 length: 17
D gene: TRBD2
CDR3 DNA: TGTGCCAGCAGCTTGAATAGCGGGAGGATATTTGGGGAGACCCAGTACTTC
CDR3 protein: CASSLNSGRIFGETQYF

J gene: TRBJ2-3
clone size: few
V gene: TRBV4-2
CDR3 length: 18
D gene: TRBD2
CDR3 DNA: TGTGCCAGCAGCGATACTAGCGGGAGGCTCGCTACCACAGATACGCAGTATTTT
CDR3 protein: CASSDTSGRLATTDTQYF

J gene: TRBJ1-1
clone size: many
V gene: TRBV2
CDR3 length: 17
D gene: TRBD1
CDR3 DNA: TGTGCCAGCAGTGAATTTTGGCGGGGACAGCGGGGGACTGAAGCTTTCTTT
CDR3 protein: CASSEFWRGQRGTEAFF

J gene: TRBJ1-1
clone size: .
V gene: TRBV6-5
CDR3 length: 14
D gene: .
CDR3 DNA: TGTGCCAGCAGTTACCCAGGAGCGAACACTGAAGCTTTCTTT
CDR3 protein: CASSYPGANTEAFF

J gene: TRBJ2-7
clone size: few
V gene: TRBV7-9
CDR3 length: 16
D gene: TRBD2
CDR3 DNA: TGTGCCAGCAGCCCCCCCTTGCTAGCGGGAGTAAACGAGCAGTACTTC
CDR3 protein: CASSPPLLAGVNEQYF

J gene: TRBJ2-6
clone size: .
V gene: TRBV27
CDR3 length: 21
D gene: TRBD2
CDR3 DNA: TGTGCCAGCAGTCTTACATTGCCGGGACTAGCGGAATTTTCTGGGGCCAACGTCCTGACTTTC
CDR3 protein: CASSLTLPGLAEFSGANVLTF

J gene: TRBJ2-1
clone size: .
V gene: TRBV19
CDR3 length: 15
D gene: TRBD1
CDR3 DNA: TGTGCCAGTACCATCGGACAGGGGGGATCAACAGAGCAGTTCTTC
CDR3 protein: CASTIGQGGSTEQFF

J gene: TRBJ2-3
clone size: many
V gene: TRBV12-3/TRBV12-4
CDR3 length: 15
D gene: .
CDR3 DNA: TGTGCCAGCAGTTCAGCACCGTCCAACACAGATACGCAGTATTTT
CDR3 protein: CASSSAPSNTDTQYF

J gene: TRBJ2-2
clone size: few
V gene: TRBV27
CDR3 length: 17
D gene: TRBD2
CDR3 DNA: TGTGCCAGCCGTAATTCCCGGGGGGTGATTAACACCGGGGAGCTGTTTTTT
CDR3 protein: CASRNSRGVINTGELFF

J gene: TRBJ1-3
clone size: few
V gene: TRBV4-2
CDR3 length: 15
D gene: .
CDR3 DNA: TGTGCCAGCAGCCAAGAGGGCAACTCTGGAAACACCATATATTTT
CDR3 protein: CASSQEGNSGNTIYF

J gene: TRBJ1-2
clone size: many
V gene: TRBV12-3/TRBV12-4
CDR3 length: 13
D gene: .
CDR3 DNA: TGTGCCAGCAGTTTAGTTAGTAACTATGGCTACACCTTC
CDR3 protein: CASSLVSNYGYTF

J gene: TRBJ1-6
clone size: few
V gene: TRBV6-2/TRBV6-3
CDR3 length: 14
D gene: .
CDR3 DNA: TGTGCCAGCAGTTACGACAGACAGAATTCACCCCTCCACTTT
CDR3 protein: CASSYDRQNSPLHF

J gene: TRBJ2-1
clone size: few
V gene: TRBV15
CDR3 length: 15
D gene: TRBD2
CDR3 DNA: TGTGCCACCAGCTCCCATAGCGGGACCTACAATGAGCAGTTCTTC
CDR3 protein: CATSSHSGTYNEQFF

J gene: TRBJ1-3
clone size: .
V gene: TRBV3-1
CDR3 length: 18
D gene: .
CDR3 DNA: TGTGCCAGCAGCCAAGATCTGACAGCTGCCACCTCTGGAAACACCATATATTTT
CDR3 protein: CASSQDLTAATSGNTIYF

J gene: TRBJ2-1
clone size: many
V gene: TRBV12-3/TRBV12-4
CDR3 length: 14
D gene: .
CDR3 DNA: TGTGCCAGCAGTTTATTCAAAGGAAGCAATGAGCAGTTCTTC
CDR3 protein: CASSLFKGSNEQFF

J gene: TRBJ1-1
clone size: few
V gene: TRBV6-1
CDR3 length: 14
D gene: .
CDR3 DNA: TGTGCCAGCAGCCCCCAAGGGGGGTCCACTGAAGCTTTCTTT
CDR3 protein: CASSPQGGSTEAFF

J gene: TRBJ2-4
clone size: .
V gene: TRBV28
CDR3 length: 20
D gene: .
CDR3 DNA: TGTGCCAGCAGTTTTTTTTATCAGGGGCGGGACTCTATAGCCAAAAACATTCAGTACTTC
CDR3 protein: CASSFFYQGRDSIAKNIQYF

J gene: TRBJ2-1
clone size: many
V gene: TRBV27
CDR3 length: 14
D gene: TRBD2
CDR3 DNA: TGTGCCAGCAGGACTAGCGGGAGGGGCAATGAGCAGTTCTTC
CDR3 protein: CASRTSGRGNEQFF

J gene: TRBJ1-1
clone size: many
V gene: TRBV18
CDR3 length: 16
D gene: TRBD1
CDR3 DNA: TGTGCCAGCTCACGTAACCGACAGGGGATGAACACTGAAGCTTTCTTT
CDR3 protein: CASSRNRQGMNTEAFF

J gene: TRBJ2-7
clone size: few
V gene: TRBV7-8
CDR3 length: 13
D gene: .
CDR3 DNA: TGTGCCAGCAGCTTAGGCAAAGGGGGCGAGCAGTACTTC
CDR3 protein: CASSLGKGGEQYF

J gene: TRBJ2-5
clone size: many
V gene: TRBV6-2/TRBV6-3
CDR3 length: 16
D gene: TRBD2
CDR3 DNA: TGTGCCAGCAGTTCCGGGACTAGCGGGAGCCGGGAGACCCAGTACTTC
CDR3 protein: CASSSGTSGSRETQYF

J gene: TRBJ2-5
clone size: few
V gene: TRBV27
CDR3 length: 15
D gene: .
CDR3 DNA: TGTGCCAGCAGTTTAGTGGCGGCCCGCCAGGCGACCCAGTACTTC
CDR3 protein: CASSLVAARQATQYF

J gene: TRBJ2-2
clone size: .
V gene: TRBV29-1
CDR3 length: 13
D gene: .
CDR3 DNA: TGCAGCGTGGACAGTACGAACACCGGGGAGCTGTTTTTT
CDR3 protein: CSVDSTNTGELFF

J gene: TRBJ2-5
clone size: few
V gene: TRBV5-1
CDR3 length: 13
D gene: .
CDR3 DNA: TGCGCCAGCAGCCCCTACCCGCAAGAGACCCAGTACTTC
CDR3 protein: CASSPYPQETQYF

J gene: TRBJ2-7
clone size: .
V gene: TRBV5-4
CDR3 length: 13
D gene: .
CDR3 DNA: TGTGCCAGCAGCCCCACTCCGTTCTACGAGCAGTACTTC
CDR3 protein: CASSPTPFYEQYF

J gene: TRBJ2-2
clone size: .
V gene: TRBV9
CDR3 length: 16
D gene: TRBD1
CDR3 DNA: TGTGCCAGCAGCCGGTGGGGACAGGGAAACACCGGGGAGCTGTTTTTT
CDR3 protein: CASSRWGQGNTGELFF

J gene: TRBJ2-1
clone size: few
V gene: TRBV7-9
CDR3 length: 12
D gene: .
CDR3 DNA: TGTGCCAGCAGCGAATGGATCGGTGAGCAGTTCTTC
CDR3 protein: CASSEWIGEQFF

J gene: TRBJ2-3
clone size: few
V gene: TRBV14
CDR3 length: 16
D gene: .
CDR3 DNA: TGTGCCAGCAGCCAAGTATCCGGGCCCGGCACAGATACGCAGTATTTT
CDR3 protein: CASSQVSGPGTDTQYF

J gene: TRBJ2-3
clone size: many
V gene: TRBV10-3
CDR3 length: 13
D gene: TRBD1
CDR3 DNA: TGTGCCACCTTGACAGGGCCCACAGATACGCAGTATTTT
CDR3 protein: CATLTGPTDTQYF

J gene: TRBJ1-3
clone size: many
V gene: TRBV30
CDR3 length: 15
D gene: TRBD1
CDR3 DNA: TGTGCCTGGAGTGGGGACAGGGCCTCTGGAAACACCATATATTTT
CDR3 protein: CAWSGDRASGNTIYF

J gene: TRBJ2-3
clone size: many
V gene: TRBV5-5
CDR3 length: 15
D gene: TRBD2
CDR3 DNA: TGTGCCAGCGACTCGACTAGCGGGAGGGGGGATACGCAGTATTTT
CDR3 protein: CASDSTSGRGDTQYF

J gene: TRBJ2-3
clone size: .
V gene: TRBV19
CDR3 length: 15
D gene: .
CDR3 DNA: TGTGCCAGTAGTATGAGTCTAGCCGGGGCAGATACGCAGTATTTT
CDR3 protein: CASSMSLAGADTQYF

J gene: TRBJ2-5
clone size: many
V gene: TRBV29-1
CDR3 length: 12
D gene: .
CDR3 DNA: TGCAGCGTTCCTGTGCTCGGGGAGACCCAGTACTTC
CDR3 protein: CSVPVLGETQYF